This T cell receptor (beta chain) came from a study of CD8 T cells in ankylosing spondylitis. A quantitative 5'-RACE method, one with molecular barcodes, was used to make TCR beta libraries. TCRdb reprocessed the 5' RACE reads via MiXCR and lists one record per CDR3 protein. The data show some 200,000 distinct CDR3 sequences, 6% to 8% seen once. Points from the study as a whole: There were earlier reports of some motif variants in reactive arthritis synovial fluid and blood. Significant enrichment of disease-linked clones was reportedly seen in matched ankylosing spondylitis synovial fluid. Characteristic of ankylosing spondylitis blood, it appeared, was a TCR beta motif comprising about eight highly homologous variants.

This clonotype was recorded a few times. Its target is unknown. The sequenced material came from blood, either unsorted or a sorted T cell fraction (not recorded which). This receptor was identified in a male donor with ankylosing spondylitis.

CDR3 DNA: TGTGCCAGTAGTATCTTAGGTTTGCCGAACACTGAAGCTTTCTTT. Protein sequence: CASSILGLPNTEAFF. The chain joins TRBV19 to TRBJ1-1, with D unclear. CDR1 is LNHDA, CDR2 SQIVND, per germline (reference sequence). The CDR3 loop spans 15 amino acids. V was cut by 3 bases and J by 1 base, with 12 bases left in between.